This T cell receptor beta chain was obtained from a study of blood T cell repertoires in COVID-19. Study-level information: There were acute and convalescent COVID-19 samples, and they came from the United States, Italy and Spain. T cells, B-cell-depleted T cells, or PBMCs provided the cDNA or gDNA that served as material.

CDR3 length equals 15 residues. The germline V and J ends were trimmed by 5 bases and 6 bases, with 19 bases remaining between them. Germline CDR1 and CDR2: SGHVS and FNYEAQ. The table came from immunoSEQ multiplex PCR; TCRdb's copy has only in-frame clones and leaves some out. The table has some 250,000 clones, 70% to 90% seen once. Cohorts were determined from participant-reported clinical history. Recovery meant two consecutive negative NP/OP PCR tests, professional clearance, or resolved symptoms. V is TRBV7-6 and J is TRBJ1-1; D gene uncertain. The sequencing input was PBMCs or T cells enriched from blood (not recorded which). This clonotype was sampled from a woman in her forties or fifties who had recovered from COVID-19. Here the CDR3 reads CASSPSAVLGAEAFF. CDR3 in DNA: TGTGCCAGCAGCCCAAGCGCGGTGTTGGGAGCTGAAGCTTTCTTT.